The rows below give T cell receptor beta chains drawn from one sample of a study of T-cell reconstitution after alpha-beta-depleted transplantation in children. TCRdb processed the PCR reads anew with MiXCR; each CDR3 protein has one entry. Seen here are approximately 120,000 distinct CDR3 sequences, 8% to 10% observed once, and the top ten hold 24%. The input for sequencing was PBMCs, mostly from graft donor cells, taken 180 days after TCRalphabeta/CD19-depleted stem cell transplant. Source of these receptors: a girl less than two years old who had a stem cell transplant for combined immunodeficiency, so the T cells may come from the graft donor. Each CDR3 is given with its conserved first and last residue. D genes are given only for firm matches. The size field is filled for only some rows; it gives once, few, many or a size class.

D,J,length,V,size,CDR3,DNA
-,TRBJ2-5,17,TRBV5-1,-,CASSFTASDAWGETQYF,TGCGCCAGCAGTTTCACAGCATCGGACGCCTGGGGCGAGACCCAGTACTTC
-,TRBJ2-1,16,TRBV18,few,CASSPGTTGLYNEQFF,TGTGCCAGCTCACCTGGGACAACGGGCCTTTACAATGAGCAGTTCTTC
TRBD1,TRBJ2-7,15,TRBV5-1,few,CASSPRQGQLGEQYF,TGCGCCAGCAGCCCCAGACAGGGCCAACTGGGGGAGCAGTACTTC
TRBD1,TRBJ2-7,15,TRBV20-1,many,CSARFGGQDTYEQYF,TGCAGTGCTAGGTTTGGAGGACAGGATACCTACGAGCAGTACTTC
-,TRBJ2-7,12,TRBV10-3,-,CAIKTVAYEQYF,TGTGCCATTAAGACAGTAGCCTACGAGCAGTACTTC
-,TRBJ1-3,16,TRBV20-1,few,CSVPAGSLGSGNTIYF,TGCAGTGTCCCGGCAGGGTCCCTCGGCTCTGGAAACACCATATATTTT
-,TRBJ2-5,16,TRBV24-1,-,CATSDFRGFEGETQYF,TGTGCCACCAGTGATTTCCGGGGATTTGAGGGAGAGACCCAGTACTTC
-,TRBJ2-7,15,TRBV6-2/TRBV6-3,few,CASSYLGPLGYEQYF,TGTGCCAGCAGTTACTTGGGTCCCCTCGGCTACGAGCAGTACTTC
-,TRBJ2-1,14,TRBV28,few,CASSLTEVRNEQFF,TGTGCCAGCAGTTTAACCGAGGTTAGAAATGAGCAGTTCTTC
TRBD2,TRBJ2-7,15,TRBV7-8,few,CASSLHHSGTYEQYF,TGTGCCAGCAGCCTTCATCATAGCGGGACCTACGAGCAGTACTTC
-,TRBJ2-7,12,TRBV14,many,CASSPAPYEQYF,TGTGCCAGCAGCCCCGCTCCCTACGAGCAGTACTTC
-,TRBJ2-5,15,TRBV4-3,-,CASSPYLGFQETQYF,TGCGCCAGCAGCCCTTACCTAGGGTTTCAAGAGACCCAGTACTTC
-,TRBJ2-5,14,TRBV7-9,-,CASSRTPAGETQYF,TGTGCCAGCAGCCGAACACCCGCAGGAGAGACCCAGTACTTC
-,TRBJ1-4,14,TRBV29-1,-,CSVSDRSTNEKLFF,TGCAGCGTAAGCGACAGATCAACTAATGAAAAACTGTTTTTT
TRBD1,TRBJ2-3,16,TRBV5-1,few,CASSLLRGGAGDTQYF,TGCGCCAGCAGCTTGCTTCGAGGGGGCGCGGGAGATACGCAGTATTTT
TRBD2,TRBJ2-7,15,TRBV6-1,few,CASSKLAGGPYEQYF,TGTGCCAGCAGTAAATTAGCGGGAGGGCCTTACGAGCAGTACTTC
-,TRBJ2-7,16,TRBV21-1,-,CASSSLPGKGGREQYF,TGTGCCAGCAGCTCTCTTCCCGGGAAAGGGGGCCGGGAGCAGTACTTC
TRBD1,TRBJ2-7,14,TRBV20-1,few,CSAMGAQGAREQYF,TGCAGTGCTATGGGCGCGCAGGGGGCTAGGGAGCAGTACTTC
TRBD2,TRBJ2-7,15,TRBV7-2,-,CASSLREGIAYEQYF,TGTGCCAGCAGCTTGCGGGAGGGAATAGCCTACGAGCAGTACTTC
TRBD1,TRBJ2-7,13,TRBV5-4,few,CASSRTGDYEQYF,TGTGCCAGCAGCCGAACAGGGGACTACGAGCAGTACTTC
-,TRBJ2-6,13,TRBV12-3/TRBV12-4,many,CASSLTGANVLTF,TGTGCCAGCAGTTTAACTGGGGCCAACGTCCTGACTTTC
-,TRBJ2-4,18,TRBV5-1,-,CASSPGVYGRGAKNIQYF,TGCGCCAGCAGCCCGGGAGTTTACGGGAGAGGGGCCAAAAACATTCAGTACTTC
-,TRBJ2-7,14,TRBV18,-,CASSPTRGAYEQYF,TGTGCCAGCTCACCCACGAGAGGGGCCTACGAGCAGTACTTC
-,TRBJ2-1,17,TRBV7-8,-,CASSFRGRMSSYNEQFF,TGTGCCAGCAGCTTTCGAGGACGGATGAGCTCCTACAATGAGCAGTTCTTC
TRBD2,TRBJ2-2,14,TRBV20-1,few,CSVLAGPNTGELFF,TGCAGTGTTTTAGCGGGGCCGAACACCGGGGAGCTGTTTTTT
-,TRBJ1-2,17,TRBV20-1,few,CSVTIRGKGSRHYGYTF,TGCAGTGTTACCATACGAGGGAAGGGGTCTAGGCACTATGGCTACACCTTC
TRBD1,TRBJ2-3,13,TRBV20-1,few,CSVGQASTDTQYF,TGCAGTGTAGGACAGGCTAGCACAGATACGCAGTATTTT
TRBD2,TRBJ2-5,17,TRBV2,few,CASSVLWTSGSGETQYF,TGTGCCAGCAGTGTTTTGTGGACTAGCGGGAGCGGAGAGACCCAGTACTTC
TRBD1,TRBJ2-5,15,TRBV18,-,CASSAAATGGETQYF,TGTGCCAGCTCTGCAGCCGCCACAGGGGGCGAGACCCAGTACTTC
TRBD2,TRBJ2-1,17,TRBV6-2/TRBV6-3,-,CASSYFRTSGRRGEQFF,TGTGCCAGCAGTTACTTCCGGACTAGCGGGAGAAGGGGTGAGCAGTTCTTC
-,TRBJ2-3,15,TRBV12-3/TRBV12-4,-,CASSLAGSPTDTQYF,TGTGCCAGCAGTTTAGCCGGGTCCCCCACAGATACGCAGTATTTT
-,TRBJ2-5,14,TRBV5-1,many,CASSLSGVRETQYF,TGCGCCAGCAGCTTGTCAGGGGTTCGGGAGACCCAGTACTTC
TRBD2,TRBJ2-1,17,TRBV5-5,-,CASSLKLPGTIYNEQFF,TGTGCCAGCAGCTTGAAACTTCCCGGGACTATCTACAATGAGCAGTTCTTC
-,TRBJ2-3,15,TRBV20-1,many,CSATDYLGNTDTQYF,TGCAGTGCCACCGACTATTTGGGCAACACAGATACGCAGTATTTT
-,TRBJ2-5,12,TRBV7-6,-,CASSRRQETQYF,TGTGCCAGCAGCCGCCGACAAGAGACCCAGTACTTC
-,TRBJ2-1,13,TRBV7-2,-,CASSLAGGYEQFF,TGTGCCAGCAGCTTAGCGGGGGGATATGAGCAGTTCTTC
-,TRBJ2-3,17,TRBV7-8,few,CASSSSQLRPSTDTQYF,TGTGCCAGCAGCTCCAGTCAACTACGACCTAGCACAGATACGCAGTATTTT
-,TRBJ1-2,15,TRBV19,-,CASSLSQGTFYGYTF,TGTGCCAGTAGTCTCTCGCAGGGGACCTTCTATGGCTACACCTTC
-,TRBJ2-2,15,TRBV20-1,-,CSARNGALNTGELFF,TGCAGTGCTAGGAACGGGGCCTTAAACACCGGGGAGCTGTTTTTT
-,TRBJ2-7,13,TRBV20-1,-,CSASIQGPYEQYF,TGCAGTGCTAGTATCCAGGGGCCCTACGAGCAGTACTTC
TRBD1,TRBJ2-3,16,TRBV5-1,-,CASSSRDRLSTDTQYF,TGCGCCAGCAGCTCCCGGGACAGACTAAGCACAGATACGCAGTATTTT
TRBD1,TRBJ2-7,14,TRBV6-5,few,CASSYHRGAYEQYF,TGTGCCAGCAGTTACCACAGGGGAGCCTACGAGCAGTACTTC
-,TRBJ2-1,18,TRBV7-7,-,CASSHAPQGRFGANEQFF,TGTGCTAGCAGCCACGCGCCACAGGGACGTTTTGGTGCAAATGAGCAGTTCTTC
TRBD2,TRBJ2-2,14,TRBV20-1,few,CSARGGTGTGELFF,TGCAGTGCTAGGGGAGGGACGGGCACCGGGGAGCTGTTTTTT
TRBD2,TRBJ2-1,17,TRBV20-1,few,CSARGRANIPSYNEQFF,TGCAGTGCCCGGGGGAGGGCAAATATTCCCTCCTACAATGAGCAGTTCTTC
-,TRBJ2-3,12,TRBV20-1,few,CSASPVADTQYF,TGCAGTGCTAGCCCGGTGGCAGATACGCAGTATTTT
-,TRBJ1-1,13,TRBV30,-,CAWSVRGRTEAFF,TGTGCCTGGAGTGTGAGAGGGAGAACTGAAGCTTTCTTT
-,TRBJ2-7,15,TRBV10-3,few,CAISGGLADVYEQYF,TGTGCCATCAGTGGGGGGTTAGCGGACGTTTACGAGCAGTACTTC
-,TRBJ2-7,15,TRBV20-1,few,CSARDRQESSYEQYF,TGCAGTGCTAGAGATAGACAGGAAAGCTCCTACGAGCAGTACTTC
-,TRBJ1-2,13,TRBV7-9,-,CASSLFTDYGYTF,TGTGCCAGCAGCTTATTTACGGACTATGGCTACACCTTC
-,TRBJ1-2,14,TRBV10-3,many,CAIRSGEGLDGYTF,TGTGCCATCAGATCCGGGGAGGGACTGGATGGCTACACCTTC
-,TRBJ2-5,16,TRBV5-1,-,CASAGRGGVGFETQYF,TGCGCCAGCGCGGGCAGGGGAGGAGTAGGGTTCGAGACCCAGTACTTC
-,TRBJ2-7,11,TRBV20-1,few,CSAVRAYEQYF,TGCAGTGCTGTCCGGGCGTACGAGCAGTACTTC
-,TRBJ1-5,13,TRBV12-3/TRBV12-4,-,CASSPGSHQPQHF,TGTGCCAGCAGCCCCGGGAGCCATCAGCCCCAGCATTTT